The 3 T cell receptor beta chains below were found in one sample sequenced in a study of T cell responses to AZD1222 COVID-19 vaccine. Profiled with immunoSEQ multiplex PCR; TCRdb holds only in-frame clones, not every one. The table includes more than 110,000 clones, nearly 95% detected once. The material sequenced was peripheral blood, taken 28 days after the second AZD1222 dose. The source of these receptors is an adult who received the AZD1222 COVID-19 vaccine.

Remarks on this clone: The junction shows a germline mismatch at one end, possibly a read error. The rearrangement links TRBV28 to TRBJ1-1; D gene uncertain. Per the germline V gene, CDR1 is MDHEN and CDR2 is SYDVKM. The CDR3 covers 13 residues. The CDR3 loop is CASSSRPVSRNLF. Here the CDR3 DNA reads TGTGCCAGCAGTTCTCGACCAGTCTCAAGGAATCTCTTT.

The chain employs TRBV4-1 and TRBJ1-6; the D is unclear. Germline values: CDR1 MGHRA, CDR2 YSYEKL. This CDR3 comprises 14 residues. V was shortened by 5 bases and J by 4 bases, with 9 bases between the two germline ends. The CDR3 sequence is CASSLSIYNSPLHF. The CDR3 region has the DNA TGCGCCAGCAGCTTGTCGATTTATAATTCACCCCTCCACTTT.

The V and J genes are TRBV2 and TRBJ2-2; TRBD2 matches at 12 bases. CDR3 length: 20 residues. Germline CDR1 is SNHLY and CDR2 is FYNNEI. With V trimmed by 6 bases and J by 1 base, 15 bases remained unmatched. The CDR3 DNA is TGTGCCAGCAGCTTCCGGGACCCACGGACTAGCGGGGTGAACACCGGGGAGCTGTTTTTT. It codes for CASSFRDPRTSGVNTGELFF. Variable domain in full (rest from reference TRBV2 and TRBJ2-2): EPEVTQTPSHQVTQMGQEVILRCVPISNHLYFYWYRQILGQKVEFLVSFYNNEISEKSEIFDDQFSVERPDGSNFTLKIRSTKLEDSAMYFCASSFRDPRTSGVNTGELFFGEGSRLTVL.